A selection of T cell receptor beta chains follows, all from one sample in a study of T cells after yellow fever vaccination. Each CDR3 protein is one row after TCRdb ran MiXCR on the 5' RACE reads. The sample records 400,000 to 650,000 distinct CDR3 sequences, roughly a fifth being singletons. The source was PBMCs, collected 21 days after the first yellow fever vaccination. The receptors were sampled from a man aged 18 to 30 who received the YFV17D yellow fever vaccine. Each CDR3 is given with its conserved first and last residue. D genes are given only for firm matches. Expanded clones are given a class, and other clones once, few, many or no size at all.

v_call	clone_size	d_call	j_call	cdr3_nt	cdr3_aa
TRBV5-1	NA	TRBD1	TRBJ1-1	TGCGCCAGCAGCTTGGTAGCAGGGGGAACTGAAGCTTTCTTT	CASSLVAGGTEAFF
TRBV20-1	few	NA	TRBJ2-3	TGCAGTGCTCGACACAGGGCAGATACGCAGTATTTT	CSARHRADTQYF
TRBV13	NA	NA	TRBJ2-5	TGTGCCAGCAGCTTAGCCCTGGAGGGAAAAGAGACCCAGTACTTC	CASSLALEGKETQYF
TRBV7-8	few	NA	TRBJ2-1	TGTGCCAGCAGCCCAGTCCACGGGCCCTACAATGAGCAGTTCTTC	CASSPVHGPYNEQFF
TRBV20-1	NA	NA	TRBJ2-7	TGCAGTTCCGGGACCGCGGGCGAGCAGTACTTC	CSSGTAGEQYF
TRBV7-8	NA	TRBD2	TRBJ2-5	TGTGCCAGCAGCTTAACCTTGCGGGGGGGCCTGGAGACCCAGTACTTC	CASSLTLRGGLETQYF
TRBV21-1	few	NA	TRBJ2-1	TGTGCCAGCAGCAAAGCGGGGACAGGGAGGTCGGGGAATGAGCAGTTCTTC	CASSKAGTGRSGNEQFF
TRBV7-2	NA	NA	TRBJ2-4	TGTGCCAGCAGCTCCTTTCCTCGGGGGGCCAAAAACATTCAGTACTTC	CASSSFPRGAKNIQYF
TRBV7-9	few	NA	TRBJ2-7	TGTGCCAGCAGCGGATGGACAGCGTACGAGCAGTACTTC	CASSGWTAYEQYF
TRBV4-1	NA	NA	TRBJ1-2	TGCGCCAGCAGCCCTCAGGTGATGGGGCGGGATGGCTACACCTTC	CASSPQVMGRDGYTF
TRBV9	few	NA	TRBJ2-1	TGTGCCAGCAGCGCGAACAGGGCCGGCTTAAATGAGCAGTTCTTC	CASSANRAGLNEQFF
TRBV7-8	NA	NA	TRBJ1-5	TGTGCCAGCAGCCACCGACGGGCGATGCAGCCCCAGCATTTT	CASSHRRAMQPQHF
TRBV7-8	NA	TRBD2	TRBJ2-3	TGTGCCAGCAGGGCCCGGGTCACGGGGGGGCGAGATACGCAGTATTTT	CASRARVTGGRDTQYF
TRBV14	NA	TRBD2	TRBJ2-5	TGTGCCAGCAGCCAAGTAGCGGGGGCGATCCAAGAGACCCAGTACTTC	CASSQVAGAIQETQYF
TRBV9	NA	NA	TRBJ1-5	TGTGCCAGCGGACGGTACAATCAGCCCCAGCATTTT	CASGRYNQPQHF
TRBV6-1	NA	NA	TRBJ2-7	TGTGCCAGCAGCCTCCGCAGGCAGGGAATCAACGAGCAGTACTTC	CASSLRRQGINEQYF
TRBV12-3/TRBV12-4	NA	NA	TRBJ1-2	TGTGCCAGCAGTTTGCGTCAGGGCGGTGGCTACACCTTC	CASSLRQGGGYTF
TRBV9	few	NA	TRBJ1-1	TGTGCCAGCAGCGAGGGAGGGGGCACTGAAGCTTTCTTT	CASSEGGGTEAFF
TRBV7-6	NA	TRBD1	TRBJ1-2	TGTGCCAGCAGCTTAGCCGGGACAGGTCTGGATGGCTACACCTTC	CASSLAGTGLDGYTF
TRBV20-1	few	NA	TRBJ2-1	TGCAGTGCTAGGAAAGCTAGCTCCTACAATGAGCAGTTCTTC	CSARKASSYNEQFF
TRBV10-3	few	TRBD2	TRBJ2-1	TGTGCCATCAGTGATTACGGGGGGGGATACAATGAGCAGTTCTTC	CAISDYGGGYNEQFF
TRBV7-9	NA	TRBD2	TRBJ2-3	TGTGCCAGCAGCTCGGTGGGAGGGCAGGCAGATACGCAGTATTTT	CASSSVGGQADTQYF
TRBV9	NA	TRBD2	TRBJ2-1	TGTGCCAGCAGCCCCAGGCCCCTAGCGGACTACAATGAGCAGTTCTTC	CASSPRPLADYNEQFF
TRBV4-3	NA	NA	TRBJ2-2	TGCGCCAGCAGCCAAGGAGGGGAGCTGTTTTTT	CASSQGGELFF
TRBV7-6	NA	TRBD1	TRBJ1-5	TGTGCCAGCAGCACTGGGACAGGGGAAGGTCAGCCCCAGCATTTT	CASSTGTGEGQPQHF
TRBV7-2	NA	TRBD1	TRBJ1-6	TGTGCCAGCAGCTCCCCCGGGACAGGGCGTTCACCCCTCCACTTT	CASSSPGTGRSPLHF
TRBV18	NA	NA	TRBJ2-7	TGTGCCAGCTCACCGATGGGGGGCAGCGAGCAGTACTTC	CASSPMGGSEQYF
TRBV5-1	many	TRBD1	TRBJ2-2	TGCGCCAGCAGCCCGGGGACAGGGTGGAACACCGGGGAGCTGTTTTTT	CASSPGTGWNTGELFF
TRBV12-3/TRBV12-4	few	TRBD2	TRBJ2-2	TGTGCCAGCACCCTCGGACTAGCTTTCGGGGAGCTGTTTTTT	CASTLGLAFGELFF
TRBV7-2	many	NA	TRBJ2-3	TGTGCCAGCAGCTCCCGCGGCGGGGCAGTTACGCAGTATTTT	CASSSRGGAVTQYF
TRBV5-1	few	NA	TRBJ1-1	TGCGCCAGCAGCTTGTCGGTGAACACTGAAGCTTTCTTT	CASSLSVNTEAFF
TRBV7-2	many	NA	TRBJ2-3	TGTGCCAGCAGCTTAGACACAGATACGCAGTATTTT	CASSLDTDTQYF
TRBV18	NA	NA	TRBJ2-2	TGTGCCAGCTCACCACCATCTCAACCGAACACCGGGGAGCTGTTTTTT	CASSPPSQPNTGELFF
TRBV7-3	NA	NA	TRBJ2-7	TGTGCCAGCAGCGCACATTCCAAGGGTGAGATCTACGAGCAGTACTTC	CASSAHSKGEIYEQYF
TRBV6-1	once	NA	TRBJ1-1	TGTGCCAGCAGTGTCCGGGGGGTGAACACTGAAGCTTTCTTT	CASSVRGVNTEAFF
TRBV19	few	TRBD1	TRBJ1-1	TGTGCCAGTAGTAAACGGACAGGGCATGACACTGAAGCTTTCTTT	CASSKRTGHDTEAFF
TRBV19	few	NA	TRBJ2-3	TGTGCCAGTAGTCCCACCCGATCGCGGGCTAGCACAGATACGCAGTATTTT	CASSPTRSRASTDTQYF
TRBV6-5	few	NA	TRBJ1-4	TGTGCCAGCAGTTACGGCATTGTTGTCGGGGGGGGTGAAAAACTGTTTTTT	CASSYGIVVGGGEKLFF
TRBV18	NA	NA	TRBJ1-2	TGTGCCAGCTCACCTCCCGGGTTGAAGGGCAACGATTATGGCTACACCTTC	CASSPPGLKGNDYGYTF
TRBV5-1	NA	NA	TRBJ2-1	TGCGCCAGCAGCTCGGGGCCGAAAACAGGGCAGTTCTTC	CASSSGPKTGQFF
TRBV7-9	few	TRBD2	TRBJ2-5	TGTGCCAGCAGCTCAAAGCGGACAGCGGGGGGGGAGACCCAGTACTTC	CASSSKRTAGGETQYF